Described below is a single T cell receptor (beta chain) sequence and its context. These data belong to a study of OX40 agonist ivuxolimab in advanced cancers. Sequenced by immunoSEQ multiplex PCR; TCRdb stores in-frame clones only, minus some. The sample holds tens of thousands of clones, roughly 86% seen once. Trimming stripped 2 bases from V and 7 bases from J, with 12 bases between. The germline gives CDR1 SGHTA, CDR2 FQGNSA. The CDR3 extends over 14 amino acids. The sequences come from CD4+ or CD8+ T cells sorted from blood, collected in a trial of the OX40 agonist ivuxolimab. This receptor was taken from an adult with an advanced solid tumor such as melanoma, head and neck, liver or kidney cancer. The chain employs TRBV7-2 and TRBJ1-5; D may be TRBD1 (5 bases). The CDR3 protein is CASSLREGTQPQHF. In nucleotides, the CDR3 is TGTGCCAGCAGCTTAAGGGAGGGGACCCAGCCCCAGCATTTT.